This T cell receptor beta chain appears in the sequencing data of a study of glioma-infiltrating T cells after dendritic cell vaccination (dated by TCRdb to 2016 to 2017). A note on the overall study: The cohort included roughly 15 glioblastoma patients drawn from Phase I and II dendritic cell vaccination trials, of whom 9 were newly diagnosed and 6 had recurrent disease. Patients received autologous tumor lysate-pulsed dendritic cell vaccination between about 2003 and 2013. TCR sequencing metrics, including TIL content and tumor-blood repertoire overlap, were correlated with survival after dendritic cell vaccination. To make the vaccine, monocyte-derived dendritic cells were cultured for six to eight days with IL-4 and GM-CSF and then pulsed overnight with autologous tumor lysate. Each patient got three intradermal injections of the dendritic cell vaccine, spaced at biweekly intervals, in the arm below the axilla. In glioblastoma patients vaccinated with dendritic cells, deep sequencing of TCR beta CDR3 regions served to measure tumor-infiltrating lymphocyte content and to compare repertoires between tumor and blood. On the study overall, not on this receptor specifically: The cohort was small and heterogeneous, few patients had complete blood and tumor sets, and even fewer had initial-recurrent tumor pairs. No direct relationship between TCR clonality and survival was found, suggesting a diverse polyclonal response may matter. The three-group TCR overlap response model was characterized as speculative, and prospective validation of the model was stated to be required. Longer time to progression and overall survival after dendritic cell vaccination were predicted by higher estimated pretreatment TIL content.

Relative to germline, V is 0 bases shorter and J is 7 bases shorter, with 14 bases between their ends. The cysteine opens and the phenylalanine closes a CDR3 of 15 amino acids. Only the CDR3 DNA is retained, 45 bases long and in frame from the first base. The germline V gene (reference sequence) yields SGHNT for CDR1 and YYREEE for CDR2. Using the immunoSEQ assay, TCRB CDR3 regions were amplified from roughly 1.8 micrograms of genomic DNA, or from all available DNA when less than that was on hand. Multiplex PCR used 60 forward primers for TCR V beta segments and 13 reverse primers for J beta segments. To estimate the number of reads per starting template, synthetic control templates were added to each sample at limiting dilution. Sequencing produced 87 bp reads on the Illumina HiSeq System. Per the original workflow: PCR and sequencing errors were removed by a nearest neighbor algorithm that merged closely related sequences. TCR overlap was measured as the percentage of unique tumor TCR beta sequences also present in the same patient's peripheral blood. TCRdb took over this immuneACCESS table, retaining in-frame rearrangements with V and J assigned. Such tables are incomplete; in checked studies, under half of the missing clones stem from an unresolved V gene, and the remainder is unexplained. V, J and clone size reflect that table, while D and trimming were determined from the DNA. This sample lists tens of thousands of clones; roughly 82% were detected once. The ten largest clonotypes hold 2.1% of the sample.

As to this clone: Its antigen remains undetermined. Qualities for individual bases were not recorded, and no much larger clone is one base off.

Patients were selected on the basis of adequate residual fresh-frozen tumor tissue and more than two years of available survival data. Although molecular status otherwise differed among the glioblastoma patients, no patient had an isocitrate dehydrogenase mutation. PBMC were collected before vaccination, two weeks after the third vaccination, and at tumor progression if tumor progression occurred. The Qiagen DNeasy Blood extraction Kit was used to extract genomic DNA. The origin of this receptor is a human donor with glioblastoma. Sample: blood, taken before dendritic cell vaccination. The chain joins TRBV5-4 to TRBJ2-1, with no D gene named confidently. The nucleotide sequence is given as TGTGCCAGCAGCTTGGGTTATGGGCCCTCTAATGAGCAGTTCTTC. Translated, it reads CASSLGYGPSNEQFF.